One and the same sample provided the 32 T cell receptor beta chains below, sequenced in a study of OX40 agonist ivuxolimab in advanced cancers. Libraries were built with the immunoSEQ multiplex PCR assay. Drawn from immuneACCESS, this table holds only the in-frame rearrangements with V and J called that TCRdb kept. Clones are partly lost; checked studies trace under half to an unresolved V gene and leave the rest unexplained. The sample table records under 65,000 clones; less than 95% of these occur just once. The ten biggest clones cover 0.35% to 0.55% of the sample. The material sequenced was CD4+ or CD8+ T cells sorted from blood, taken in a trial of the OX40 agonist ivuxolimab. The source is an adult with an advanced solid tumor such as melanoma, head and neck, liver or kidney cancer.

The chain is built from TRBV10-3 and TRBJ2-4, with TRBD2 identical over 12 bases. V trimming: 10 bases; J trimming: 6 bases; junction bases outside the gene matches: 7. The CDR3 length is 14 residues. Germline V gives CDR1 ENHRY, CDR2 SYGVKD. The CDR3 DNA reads TGTGCCACTGGACTAGCGGGATTCAGAAACATTCAGTACTTC. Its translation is CATGLAGFRNIQYF.

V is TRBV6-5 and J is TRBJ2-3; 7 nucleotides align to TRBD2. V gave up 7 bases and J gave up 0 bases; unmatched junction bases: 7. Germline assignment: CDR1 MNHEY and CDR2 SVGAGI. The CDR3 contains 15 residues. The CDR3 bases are TGTGCCAGCACCCCTATGACTAGCAGCACAGATACGCAGTATTTT. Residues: CASTPMTSSTDTQYF.

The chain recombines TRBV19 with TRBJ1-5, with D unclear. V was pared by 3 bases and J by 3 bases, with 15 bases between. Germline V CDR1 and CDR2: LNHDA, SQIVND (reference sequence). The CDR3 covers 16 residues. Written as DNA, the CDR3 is TGTGCCAGTAGTATCGGACTAACGCTTGCCAATCAGCCCCAGCATTTT. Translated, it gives CASSIGLTLANQPQHF.

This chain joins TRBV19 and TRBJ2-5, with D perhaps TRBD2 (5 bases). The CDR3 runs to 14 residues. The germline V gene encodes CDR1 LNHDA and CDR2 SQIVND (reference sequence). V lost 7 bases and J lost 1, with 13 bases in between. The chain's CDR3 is CASTPAGPQETQYF. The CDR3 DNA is TGTGCCAGTACCCCTGCGGGTCCCCAAGAGACCCAGTACTTC.

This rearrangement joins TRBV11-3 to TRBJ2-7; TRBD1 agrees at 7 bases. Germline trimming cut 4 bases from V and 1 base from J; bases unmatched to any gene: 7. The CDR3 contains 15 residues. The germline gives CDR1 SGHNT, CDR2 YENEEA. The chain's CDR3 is CASSSRPGQSYEQYF. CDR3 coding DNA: TGTGCCAGCAGCTCCCGACCGGGACAGTCCTACGAGCAGTACTTC.

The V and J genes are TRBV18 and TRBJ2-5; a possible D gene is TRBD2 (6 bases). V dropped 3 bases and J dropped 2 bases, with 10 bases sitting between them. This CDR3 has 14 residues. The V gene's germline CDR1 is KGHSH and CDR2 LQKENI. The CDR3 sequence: CASSPGAGQETQYF. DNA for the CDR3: TGTGCCAGCTCACCCGGAGCGGGTCAAGAGACCCAGTACTTC.

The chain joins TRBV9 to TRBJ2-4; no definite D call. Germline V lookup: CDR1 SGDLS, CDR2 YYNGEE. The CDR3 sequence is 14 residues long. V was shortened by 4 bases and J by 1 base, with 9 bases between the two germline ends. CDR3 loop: CASSPGLAKNIQYF. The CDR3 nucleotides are TGTGCCAGCAGCCCCGGGCTTGCCAAAAACATTCAGTACTTC. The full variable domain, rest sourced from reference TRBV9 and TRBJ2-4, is DSGVTQTPKHLITATGQRVTLRCSPRSGDLSVYWYQQSLDQGLQFLIQYYNGEERAKGNILERFSAQQFPDLHSELNLSSLELGDSALYFCASSPGLAKNIQYFGAGTRLSVL.

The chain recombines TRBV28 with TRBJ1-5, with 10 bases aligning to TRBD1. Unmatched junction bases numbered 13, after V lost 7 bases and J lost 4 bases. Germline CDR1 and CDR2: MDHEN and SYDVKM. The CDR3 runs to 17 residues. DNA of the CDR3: TGTGCCAGCATTGTTGGGCTCGGGACAGGGGTAAATCAGCCCCAGCATTTT. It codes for CASIVGLGTGVNQPQHF.

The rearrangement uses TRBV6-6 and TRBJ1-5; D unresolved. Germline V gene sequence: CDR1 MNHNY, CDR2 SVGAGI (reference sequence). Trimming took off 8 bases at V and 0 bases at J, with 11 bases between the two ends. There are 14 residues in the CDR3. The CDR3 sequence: CASQAPYSNQPQHF. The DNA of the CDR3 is TGTGCCAGCCAGGCACCTTATAGCAATCAGCCCCAGCATTTT.

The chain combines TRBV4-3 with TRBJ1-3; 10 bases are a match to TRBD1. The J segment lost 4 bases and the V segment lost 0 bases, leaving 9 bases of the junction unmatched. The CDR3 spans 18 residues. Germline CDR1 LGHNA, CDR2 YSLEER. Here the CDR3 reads CASSQESAGQGRGNTIYF. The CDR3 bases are TGCGCCAGCAGCCAAGAAAGTGCGGGACAGGGGCGAGGAAACACCATATATTTT.

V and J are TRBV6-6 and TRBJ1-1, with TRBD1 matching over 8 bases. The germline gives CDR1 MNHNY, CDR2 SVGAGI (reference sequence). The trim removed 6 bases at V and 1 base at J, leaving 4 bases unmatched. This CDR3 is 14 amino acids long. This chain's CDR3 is CASRKQGENTEAFF. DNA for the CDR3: TGTGCCAGCAGAAAACAGGGGGAGAACACTGAAGCTTTCTTT.

This CDR3 is CASSVDPGQGYGYTF. The CDR3 DNA is TGTGCCAGCAGCGTAGACCCTGGACAGGGCTATGGCTACACCTTC. The chain employs TRBV9 and TRBJ1-2; 8 nucleotides match TRBD1. Trimming removed 0 bases from V and 4 bases from J; junction bases left unmatched: 5. The CDR3 runs to 15 residues. Germline CDR1 and CDR2: SGDLS and YYNGEE.

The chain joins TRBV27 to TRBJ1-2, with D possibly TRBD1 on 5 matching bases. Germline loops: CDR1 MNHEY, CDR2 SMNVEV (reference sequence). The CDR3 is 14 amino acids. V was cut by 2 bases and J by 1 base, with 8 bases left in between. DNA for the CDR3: TGTGCCAGCAGTTTAACAGGTTTTAACTATGGCTACACCTTC. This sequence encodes CASSLTGFNYGYTF.

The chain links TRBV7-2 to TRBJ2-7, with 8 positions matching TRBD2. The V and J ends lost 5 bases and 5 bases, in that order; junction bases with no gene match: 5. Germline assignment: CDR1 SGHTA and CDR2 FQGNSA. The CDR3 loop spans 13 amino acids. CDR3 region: CASSLLAGNEQYF. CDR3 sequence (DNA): TGTGCCAGCAGCCTATTAGCGGGGAACGAGCAGTACTTC.

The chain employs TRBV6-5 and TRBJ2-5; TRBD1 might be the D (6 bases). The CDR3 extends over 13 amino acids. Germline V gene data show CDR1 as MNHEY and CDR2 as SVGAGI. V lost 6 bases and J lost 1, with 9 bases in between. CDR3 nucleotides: TGTGCCAGCAGCGGACAGCTCCAAGAGACCCAGTACTTC. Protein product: CASSGQLQETQYF.

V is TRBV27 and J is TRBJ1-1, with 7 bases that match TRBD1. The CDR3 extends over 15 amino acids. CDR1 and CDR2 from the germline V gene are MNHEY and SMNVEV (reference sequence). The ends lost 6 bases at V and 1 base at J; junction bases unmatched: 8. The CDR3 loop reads CASRPDRTKNTEAFF. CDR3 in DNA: TGTGCCAGCAGGCCGGACAGGACCAAGAACACTGAAGCTTTCTTT.

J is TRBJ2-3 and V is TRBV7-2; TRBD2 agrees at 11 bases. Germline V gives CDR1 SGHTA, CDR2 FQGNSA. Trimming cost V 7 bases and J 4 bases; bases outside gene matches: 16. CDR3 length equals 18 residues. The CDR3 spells CASTSWLAGGPNADTQYF. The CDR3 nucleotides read TGTGCCAGCACCTCTTGGTTAGCGGGAGGGCCTAACGCAGATACGCAGTATTTT. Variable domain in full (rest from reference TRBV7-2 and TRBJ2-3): GAGVSQSPSNKVTEKGKDVELRCDPISGHTALYWYRQSLGQGLEFLIYFQGNSAPDKSGLPSDRFSAERTGGSVSTLTIQRTQQEDSAVYLCASTSWLAGGPNADTQYFGPGTRLTVL.

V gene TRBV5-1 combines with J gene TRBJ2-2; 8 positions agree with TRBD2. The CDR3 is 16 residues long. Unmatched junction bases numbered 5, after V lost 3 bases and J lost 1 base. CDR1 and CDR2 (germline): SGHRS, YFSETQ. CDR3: CASSSNAGGNTGELFF. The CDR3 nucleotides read TGCGCCAGCAGCTCGAATGCGGGGGGGAACACCGGGGAGCTGTTTTTT.

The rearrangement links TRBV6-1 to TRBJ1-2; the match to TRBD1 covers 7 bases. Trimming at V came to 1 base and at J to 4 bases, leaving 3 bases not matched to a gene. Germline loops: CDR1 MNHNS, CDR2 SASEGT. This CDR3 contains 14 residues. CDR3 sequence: CASSEEGAGYGYTF. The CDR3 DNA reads TGTGCCAGCAGTGAAGAGGGGGCGGGCTATGGCTACACCTTC.

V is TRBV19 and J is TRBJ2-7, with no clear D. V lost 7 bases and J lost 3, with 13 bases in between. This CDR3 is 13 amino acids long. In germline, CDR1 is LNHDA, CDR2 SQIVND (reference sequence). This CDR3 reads CASKRSDYYEQYF. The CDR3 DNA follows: TGTGCCAGTAAGAGATCCGATTACTACGAGCAGTACTTC.

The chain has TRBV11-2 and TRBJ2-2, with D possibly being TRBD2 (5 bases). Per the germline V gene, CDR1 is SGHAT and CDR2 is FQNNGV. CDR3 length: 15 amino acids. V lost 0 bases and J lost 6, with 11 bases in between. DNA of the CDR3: TGTGCCAGCAGCTTAGATGAACTAGGCGCCGGGGAGCTGTTTTTT. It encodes CASSLDELGAGELFF.

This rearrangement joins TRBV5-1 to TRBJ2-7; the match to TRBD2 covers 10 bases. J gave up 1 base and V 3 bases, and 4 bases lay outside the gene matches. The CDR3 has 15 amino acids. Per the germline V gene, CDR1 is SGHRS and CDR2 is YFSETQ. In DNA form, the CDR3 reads TGCGCCAGCAGCTCGACTAGCGGGCAGTCCTACGAGCAGTACTTC. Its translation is CASSSTSGQSYEQYF.

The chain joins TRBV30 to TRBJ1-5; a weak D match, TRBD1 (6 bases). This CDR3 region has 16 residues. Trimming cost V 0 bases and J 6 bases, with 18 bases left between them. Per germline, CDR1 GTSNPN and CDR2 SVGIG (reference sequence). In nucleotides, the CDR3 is TGTGCCTGGAGTGTACCCAGGGGACGGACATCTCAGCCCCAGCATTTT. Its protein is CAWSVPRGRTSQPQHF. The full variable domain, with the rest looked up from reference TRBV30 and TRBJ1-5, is SQTIHQWPATLVQPVGSPLSLECTVEGTSNPNLYWYRQAAGRGLQLLFYSVGIGQISSEVPQNLSASRPQDRQFILSSKKLLLSDSGFYLCAWSVPRGRTSQPQHFGDGTRLSIL.

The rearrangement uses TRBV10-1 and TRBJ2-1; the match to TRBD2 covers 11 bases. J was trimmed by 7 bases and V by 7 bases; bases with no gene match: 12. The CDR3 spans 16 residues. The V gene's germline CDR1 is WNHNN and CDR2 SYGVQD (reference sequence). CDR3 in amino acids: CASTETSGRVGNEQFF. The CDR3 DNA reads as TGCGCCAGCACGGAAACTAGCGGGAGAGTGGGAAATGAGCAGTTCTTC.

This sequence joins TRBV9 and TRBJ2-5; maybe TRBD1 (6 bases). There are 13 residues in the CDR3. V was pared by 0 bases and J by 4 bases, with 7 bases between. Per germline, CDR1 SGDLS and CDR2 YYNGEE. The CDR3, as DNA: TGTGCCAGCAGCGTAGTGGACAGAGAGACCCAGTACTTC. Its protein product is CASSVVDRETQYF.

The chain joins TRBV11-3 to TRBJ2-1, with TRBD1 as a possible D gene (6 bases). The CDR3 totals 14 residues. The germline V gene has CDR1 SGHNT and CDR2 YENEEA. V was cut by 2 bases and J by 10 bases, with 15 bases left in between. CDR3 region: CASSLISQGYEQFF. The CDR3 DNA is TGTGCCAGCAGCTTAATCTCCCAGGGGTACGAGCAGTTCTTC.

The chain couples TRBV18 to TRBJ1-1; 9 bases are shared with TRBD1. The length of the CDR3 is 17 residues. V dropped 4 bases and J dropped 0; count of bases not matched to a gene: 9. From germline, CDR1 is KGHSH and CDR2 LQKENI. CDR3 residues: CASSRRQGDFMNTEAFF. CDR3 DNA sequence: TGTGCCAGCTCACGAAGACAGGGGGACTTTATGAACACTGAAGCTTTCTTT.

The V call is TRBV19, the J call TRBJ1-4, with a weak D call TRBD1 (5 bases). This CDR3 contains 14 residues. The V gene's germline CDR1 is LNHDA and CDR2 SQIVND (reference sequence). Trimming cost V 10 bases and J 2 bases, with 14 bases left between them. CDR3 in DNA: TGTGCCACCCTCCCCGAGGGGACTAATGAAAAACTGTTTTTT. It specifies CATLPEGTNEKLFF.

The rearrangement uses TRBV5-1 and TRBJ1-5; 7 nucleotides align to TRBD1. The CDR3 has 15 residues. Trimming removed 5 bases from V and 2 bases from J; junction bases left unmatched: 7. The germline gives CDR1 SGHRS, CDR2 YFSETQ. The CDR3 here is CASSPTGERNQPQHF. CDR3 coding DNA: TGCGCCAGCAGTCCTACAGGGGAGCGCAATCAGCCCCAGCATTTT. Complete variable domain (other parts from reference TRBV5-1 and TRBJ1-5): KAGVTQTPRYLIKTRGQQVTLSCSPISGHRSVSWYQQTPGQGLQFLFEYFSETQRNKGNFPGRFSGRQFSNSRSEMNVSTLELGDSALYLCASSPTGERNQPQHFGDGTRLSIL.

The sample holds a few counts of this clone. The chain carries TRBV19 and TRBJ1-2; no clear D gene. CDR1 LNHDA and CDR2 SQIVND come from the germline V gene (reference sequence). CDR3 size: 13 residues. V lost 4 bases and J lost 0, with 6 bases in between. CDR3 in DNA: TGTGCCAGTAGTAACCGGCCTAACTATGGCTACACCTTC. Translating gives CASSNRPNYGYTF. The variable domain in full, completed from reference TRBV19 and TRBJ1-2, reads DGGITQSPKYLFRKEGQNVTLSCEQNLNHDAMYWYRQDPGQGLRLIYYSQIVNDFQKGDIAEGYSVSREKKESFPLTVTSAQKNPTAFYLCASSNRPNYGYTFGSGTRLTVV.

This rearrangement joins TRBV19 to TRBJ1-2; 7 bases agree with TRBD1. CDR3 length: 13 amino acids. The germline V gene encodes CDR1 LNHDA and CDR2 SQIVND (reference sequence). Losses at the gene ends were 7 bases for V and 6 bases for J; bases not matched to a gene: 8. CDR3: CASTPDRDHGYTF. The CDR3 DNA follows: TGTGCCAGTACCCCCGACAGGGACCATGGCTACACCTTC. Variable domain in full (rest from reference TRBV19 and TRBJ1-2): DGGITQSPKYLFRKEGQNVTLSCEQNLNHDAMYWYRQDPGQGLRLIYYSQIVNDFQKGDIAEGYSVSREKKESFPLTVTSAQKNPTAFYLCASTPDRDHGYTFGSGTRLTVV.

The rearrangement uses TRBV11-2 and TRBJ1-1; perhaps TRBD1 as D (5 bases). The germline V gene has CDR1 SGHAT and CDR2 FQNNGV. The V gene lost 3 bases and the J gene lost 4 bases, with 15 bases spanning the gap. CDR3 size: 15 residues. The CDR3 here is CASSFQGARSTEAFF. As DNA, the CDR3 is TGTGCCAGCAGCTTTCAAGGGGCTCGCAGCACTGAAGCTTTCTTT.